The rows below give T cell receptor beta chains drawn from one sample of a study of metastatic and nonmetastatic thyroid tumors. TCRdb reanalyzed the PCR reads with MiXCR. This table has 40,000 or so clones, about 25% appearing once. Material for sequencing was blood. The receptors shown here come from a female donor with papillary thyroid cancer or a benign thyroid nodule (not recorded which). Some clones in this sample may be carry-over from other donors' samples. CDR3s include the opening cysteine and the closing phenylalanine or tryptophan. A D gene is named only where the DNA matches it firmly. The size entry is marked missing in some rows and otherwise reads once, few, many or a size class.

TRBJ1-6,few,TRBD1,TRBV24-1,TGTGCCACCAGTAGGGACAGGCGGACACCAGATAATTCACCCCTCCACTTT,CATSRDRRTPDNSPLHF
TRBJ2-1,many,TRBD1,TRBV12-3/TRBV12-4,TGTGCCAGCAGTAGGACAGGACAATACAATGAGCAGTTCTTC,CASSRTGQYNEQFF
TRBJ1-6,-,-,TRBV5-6,TGTGCCAGCAGCTTGGCCGGGTCATATTCACCCCTCCACTTT,CASSLAGSYSPLHF
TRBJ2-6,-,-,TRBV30,TGTGCCTGGAGGCCGATGCTGGGGGGGGCCGGTGGGGCCAACGTCCTGACTTTC,CAWRPMLGGAGGANVLTF
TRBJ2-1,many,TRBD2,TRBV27,TGTGCCAGCAGTTCTGGTACCGGGGGACTAGCGGGAGGTGAGCAGTTCTTC,CASSSGTGGLAGGEQFF
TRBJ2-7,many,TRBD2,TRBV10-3,TGTGCCATCACTCGGGGGGAGAACTACGAGCAGTACTTC,CAITRGENYEQYF
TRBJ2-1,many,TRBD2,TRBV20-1,TGCAGTGCTAACTATAGTCCCGGGACTAGCGGGAGCGGCGATGAGCAGTTCTTC,CSANYSPGTSGSGDEQFF
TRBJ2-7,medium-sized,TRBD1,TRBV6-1,TGTGCCAGCAGTTCAAACAGGGGCACCTACGAGCAGTACTTC,CASSSNRGTYEQYF
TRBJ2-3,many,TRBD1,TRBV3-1,TGTGCCAGCAGCCAAATGCCCGGGACAGGGGCAGATACGCAGTATTTT,CASSQMPGTGADTQYF
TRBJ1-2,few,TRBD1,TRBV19,TGTGCCAGTAGTACGGGACAGGGAAACAACTATGGCTACACCTTC,CASSTGQGNNYGYTF
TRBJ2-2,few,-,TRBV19,TGTGCCAGTACCGGTAGCTCTCTTGGGACCGGGGAGCTGTTTTTT,CASTGSSLGTGELFF
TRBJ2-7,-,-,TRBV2,TGTGCCAGCAGTTATATTTTTGGTGGCGAGCAGTACTTC,CASSYIFGGEQYF
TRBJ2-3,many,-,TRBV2,TGTGCCAGCACCCAGGACCTAGATTTGAAAGATACGCAGTATTTT,CASTQDLDLKDTQYF
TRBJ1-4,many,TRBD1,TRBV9,TGTGCCAGCAGCGTAGGACAGGGGACGGAAAAACTGTTTTTT,CASSVGQGTEKLFF
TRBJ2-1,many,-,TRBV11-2,TGTGCCAGCAGCTTCGCGTTGGGAGGCAATGAGCAGTTCTTC,CASSFALGGNEQFF
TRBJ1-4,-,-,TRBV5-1,TGCGCCAGCAGCTTGGCTCCAGGTGAAAAACTGTTTTTT,CASSLAPGEKLFF
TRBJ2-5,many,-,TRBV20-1,TGCAGTGCCAGGAGGATGGGGCAACAAGAGACCCAGTACTTC,CSARRMGQQETQYF
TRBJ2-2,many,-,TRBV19,TGTGCCAGTGGGAAGGGGGACTACACCGGGGAGCTGTTTTTT,CASGKGDYTGELFF
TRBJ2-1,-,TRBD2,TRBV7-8,TGTGCCAGCAGCTTATTGACTAGCGGGGGGGAGGAGCAGTTCTTC,CASSLLTSGGEEQFF
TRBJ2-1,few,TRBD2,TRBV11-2,TGTGCCAGCAGCCCCATGACTAGCGGGATACACAATGAGCAGTTCTTC,CASSPMTSGIHNEQFF
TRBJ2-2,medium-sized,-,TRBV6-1,TGTGCCAGCAGTGAAAAGGGAAGTAACACCGGGGAGCTGTTTTTT,CASSEKGSNTGELFF
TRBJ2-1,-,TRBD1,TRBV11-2,TGTGCCAGCAGCTTAGGCGGTACAGGGGGCTACAATGAGCAGTTCTTC,CASSLGGTGGYNEQFF
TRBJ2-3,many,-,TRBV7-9,TGTGCCAGCAGCGCCACGGCAGATACGCAGTATTTT,CASSATADTQYF
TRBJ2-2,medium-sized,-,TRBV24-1,TGTGCCACCAGTGATCCGGGACGGAACACCGGGGAGCTGTTTTTT,CATSDPGRNTGELFF
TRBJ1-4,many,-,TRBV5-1,TGCGCCAGCAGCTTGGTCGGGGTCGCAGGTGAAAAACTGTTTTTT,CASSLVGVAGEKLFF
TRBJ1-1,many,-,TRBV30,TGTGCCTGGACGCATCCAGGGAGAGCTTTCTTT,CAWTHPGRAFF
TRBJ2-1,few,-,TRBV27,TGTGCCAGCAGTTTATCGACCGGTAGATCCTACAATGAGCAGTTCTTC,CASSLSTGRSYNEQFF
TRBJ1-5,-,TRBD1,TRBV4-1,TGCGCCAGCAGCCAAGGGACAGGCAAAAATCAGCCCCAGCATTTT,CASSQGTGKNQPQHF
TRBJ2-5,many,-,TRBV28,TGTGCCAGCAGTTTCAGGGGAGGCGGAGAGACCCAGTACTTC,CASSFRGGGETQYF
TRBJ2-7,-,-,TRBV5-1,TGCGCCAGCAGCTCGGGCGGTGGTGGGGCATACTACGAGCAGTACTTC,CASSSGGGGAYYEQYF
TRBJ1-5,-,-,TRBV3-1,TGTGCCAGCAGCGGGATCAGGGATCAGCCCCAGCATTTT,CASSGIRDQPQHF
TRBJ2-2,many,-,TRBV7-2,TGTGCCAGCAGCCCCCTGACAGGTCTCGAGCTGTTTTTT,CASSPLTGLELFF
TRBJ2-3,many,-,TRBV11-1,TGTGCCAGCAGCCGGGGATCGGATACGCAGTATTTT,CASSRGSDTQYF
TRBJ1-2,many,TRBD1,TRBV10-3,TGTGCCATCAGGGGGACAGGGGCTTTCTATGGCTACACCTTC,CAIRGTGAFYGYTF
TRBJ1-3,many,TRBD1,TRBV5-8,TGTGCCAGCAGCATCTCCTGGACAGGGACTGGAAACACCATATATTTT,CASSISWTGTGNTIYF
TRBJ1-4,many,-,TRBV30,TGTGCCTGGAGTGTGAAGGCAACTAATGAAAAACTGTTTTTT,CAWSVKATNEKLFF
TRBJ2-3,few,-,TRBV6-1,TGTGCCAGCAGTGCCGATCAAGGTGATACGCAGTATTTT,CASSADQGDTQYF
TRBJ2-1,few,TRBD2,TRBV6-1,TGTGCCAGCAGTGCGGGACTAGCGGACTACAATGAGCAGTTCTTC,CASSAGLADYNEQFF
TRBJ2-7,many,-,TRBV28,TGTGCCAGCAGCGGGCCCGGGGAGTACGAGCAGTACTTC,CASSGPGEYEQYF
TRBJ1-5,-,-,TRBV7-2,TGTGCCAGCAGCTTAGTGGGACAAAGAGGTCAGCCCCAGCATTTT,CASSLVGQRGQPQHF
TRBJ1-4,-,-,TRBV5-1,TGCGCCAGCAGCTTGGAACAGGGTGTGACTGAAAAACTGTTTTTT,CASSLEQGVTEKLFF
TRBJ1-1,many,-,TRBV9,TGTGCCAGCAGCGCGGGGGCAGGGAGCAACACTGAAGCTTTCTTT,CASSAGAGSNTEAFF
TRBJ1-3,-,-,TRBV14,TGTGCCAGCAGCCAAGGCATAGCGAATCCTGGAAACACCATATATTTT,CASSQGIANPGNTIYF
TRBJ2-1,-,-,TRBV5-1,TGCGCCAGCAGCTTGGTGGTCGGCCAATACAATGAGCAGTTCTTC,CASSLVVGQYNEQFF
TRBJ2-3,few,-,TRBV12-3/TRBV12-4,TGTGCCAGCAGGGGCGGGGTGGCCCCAGATACGCAGTATTTT,CASRGGVAPDTQYF
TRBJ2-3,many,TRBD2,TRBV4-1,TGCGCCAGCAGCCAAGATTTGAGACTAGCGCAGGCAGATACGCAGTATTTT,CASSQDLRLAQADTQYF
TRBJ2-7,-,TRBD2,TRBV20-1,TGCAGCCTGGGAGGGCCAGCCTACGAGCAGTACTTC,CSLGGPAYEQYF
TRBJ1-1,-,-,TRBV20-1,TGCAGTGCTAGACACGCCCCCAATACTAGCGGGGGCGCGGGTGCCGAAGCTTTCTTT,CSARHAPNTSGGAGAEAFF
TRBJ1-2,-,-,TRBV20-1,TGCAGTGCAGACTCCCTCACCTTC,CSADSLTF
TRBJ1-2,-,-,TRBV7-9,TGTGCCAGCAGCTTCGCCAGGGCTAACTATGGCTACACCTTC,CASSFARANYGYTF